These T cell receptor beta chains were read from a single sample in a study of T cell changes during pregnancy in multiple sclerosis. Repertoires were generated with immunoSEQ multiplex PCR, while TCRdb's copy carries only in-frame clones and drops some. Altogether roughly 39,000 clones are present, about nine tenths being singletons, with the ten largest covering approximately 1.3%. The sequenced sample consisted of PBMCs (not recorded whether the cells were cultured). Source of these receptors: a female donor with multiple sclerosis, enrolled in a pregnancy study. Each CDR3 is given without its conserved first and last residue.

j_call v_call cdr3_aa
TRBJ2-7 TRBV19 ASSISGTAYEQY
TRBJ1-2 TRBV6-5 ASTDYYGYT
TRBJ2-7 TRBV19 ASSGGLALTYEQY
TRBJ1-1 TRBV13 ASGPAGKNTEAF
TRBJ1-2 TRBV6-5 ATQSLTGGGYT
TRBJ1-1 TRBV11-2 ASSLWFRDTLNTEAF
TRBJ2-2 TRBV5-1 ASKLAVSGELF
TRBJ1-1 TRBV27 ASSFGSNTEAF
TRBJ2-4 TRBV4-1 ASSQLQLIAKNIQY
TRBJ2-7 TRBV7-2 ASSLGTTYEQY
TRBJ1-2 TRBV19 ASSPPPQGDRHYGYT
TRBJ2-7 TRBV6-1 ASRGTSYEQY
TRBJ1-2 TRBV10-3 AISESRDGGYT
TRBJ1-5 TRBV6-1 ASSDPPQPQH
TRBJ2-6 TRBV4-1 ASSQDATSGANVLT
TRBJ1-3 TRBV10-1 ASSEFIPISGNTIY
TRBJ2-7 TRBV5-4 ASSLYGQGGEQY
TRBJ1-2 TRBV7-9 ASSSESNYRTGYGYT
TRBJ1-5 TRBV27 ASSLSGQGGNQPQH
TRBJ2-7 TRBV4-1 ASSQETGPYEQY
TRBJ2-1 TRBV7-9 ASSFPEPMNEQF
TRBJ2-7 TRBV27 ASSFSKGGINYEQY
TRBJ2-1 TRBV6-4 ASNAGTGEVNEQF